These 10 T cell receptor beta chains originate from one sample sequenced in a study of T cell responses to AZD1222 COVID-19 vaccine (dated by TCRdb to the early 2020s). The protocol used for the library was the immunoSEQ multiplex PCR assay. TCRdb holds this immuneACCESS table with in-frame rearrangements only. Some clones are missing; in checked studies, unresolved V genes explain under half, and the rest has no known cause. The sample table shows nearly 35,000 clones, and approximately 86% are seen once. Of the sample, 6.8% is held by the ten largest clones. Interpreted using the paper, the time point label stands for: baseline before first vaccination. This material consisted of peripheral blood, taken on day 0 of AZD1222 vaccination. The origin of the receptors is an adult in good health.

The V gene is TRBV12-3 or TRBV12-4, the J gene TRBJ1-5; no reliable D call. Trimming pared 1 base from V and 7 bases from J, leaving 8 bases between. This CDR3 has 13 amino acids. In nucleotides, the CDR3 is TGTGCCAGCAGTTTAGAGAGGGTGCAGCCCCAGCATTTT. This gives the protein CASSLERVQPQHF.

Remarks on this clone: One junction end does not reproduce the germline sequence, and a read error may be involved. Other DNA sequences in the same sample also yield this CDR3. The genes are TRBV9 and TRBJ1-5; 8 nucleotides match TRBD1. The CDR3 loop spans 15 amino acids. CDR1 and CDR2 from the germline V gene are SGDLS and YYNGEE. The CDR3 protein is CASSVGTGRNQPQHF. CDR3 sequence (DNA): TGTGCTAGCAGCGTAGGGACAGGTCGCAATCAGCCCCAGCATTTT.

This chain connects TRBV5-1 to TRBJ2-1; D uncertain. The CDR3 has 15 amino acids. Germline CDR1 and CDR2: SGHRS and YFSETQ. V gave up 0 bases and J gave up 7 bases, with 14 bases separating them. CDR3 loop: CASSLAPTWLNEQFF. CDR3 DNA sequence: TGCGCCAGCAGCTTGGCCCCGACTTGGCTAAATGAGCAGTTCTTC.

The V and J genes are TRBV23-1 and TRBJ2-7; D ambiguous. TRBV23-1 is marked as an open reading frame, function uncertain. The CDR3 spans 9 residues. V lost 4 bases, J lost 6 bases, and 1 base lay in between. The DNA for the CDR3 is TGCGCCAGCAGTCCCGAGCAGTACTTC. It specifies CASSPEQYF.

The chain carries TRBV4-2 and TRBJ2-5; 8 nucleotides align to TRBD1. The CDR3 contains 16 residues. V was clipped by 1 base and J by 1 base; unmatched bases: 5. Germline assignment: CDR1 LGHNA and CDR2 YNFKEQ. CDR3 in amino acids: CASSQAVGTGQETQYF. Written as DNA, the CDR3 is TGTGCCAGCAGCCAAGCCGTAGGGACAGGCCAAGAGACCCAGTACTTC.

The V gene is TRBV3-1 (or the pseudogene TRBV3-2), the J gene TRBJ1-6; D is undetermined. The CDR3 length is 12 residues. Germline loops: CDR1 LGHDT, CDR2 YNNKEL (reference sequence). V was pared by 0 bases and J by 11 bases, with 5 bases between. CDR3 nucleotide sequence: TGTGCCAGCAGCCAAGAGGGAACACCCCTCCACTTT. It yields the protein CASSQEGTPLHF.

This chain uses TRBV18 with TRBJ1-1; D call uncertain. This CDR3 comprises 14 residues. The germline gives CDR1 KGHSH, CDR2 LQKENI. The ends were cut back, 2 bases at V and 2 bases at J, with 9 bases in the middle. The CDR3 sequence is CASSPDSQNTEAFF. DNA of the CDR3: TGTGCCAGCTCACCAGACTCACAAAACACTGAAGCTTTCTTT.

The CDR3 spells CASSGEDNYGYTF. The CDR3 DNA reads as TGTGCCAGCAGTGGAGAAGACAACTATGGCTACACCTTC. The V gene is TRBV2, the J gene TRBJ1-2, with unresolved D. Germline V gene data show CDR1 as SNHLY and CDR2 as FYNNEI. V lost 4 bases, J lost 2 bases, and 8 bases lay in between. CDR3 size: 13 residues.

CDR3 coding DNA: TGTGCCAGCAGTTTAGCTTACAGGGAGGTTTACGAGCAGTACTTC. It is translated as CASSLAYREVYEQYF. V and J are TRBV28 and TRBJ2-7; D tentatively fits TRBD1 or TRBD2 (6 bases each). Germline lookup yields CDR1 MDHEN and CDR2 SYDVKM. This CDR3 comprises 15 residues. V was clipped by 2 bases and J by 4 bases, with 15 bases between them.

The gene calls are TRBV18 and TRBJ1-1; D unclear. V lost 3 bases to trimming and J lost 1 base, with 12 bases between them. CDR1 KGHSH and CDR2 LQKENI come from the germline V gene. The CDR3 totals 15 residues. Written as DNA, the CDR3 is TGTGCCAGCTCACCCTCGAGAGAGGCGAACACTGAAGCTTTCTTT. Amino acids: CASSPSREANTEAFF.